The 19 T cell receptor beta chains below all came from one sample that was sequenced in a study of blood T cell repertoires in COVID-19. Clones were sequenced by immunoSEQ multiplex PCR, and TCRdb holds only the in-frame ones, with some missing. The sample lists 150,000 or so clones, under 90% seen once, with around 12% in the top ten. Sequencing was carried out using PBMCs or T cells enriched from blood (not recorded which). These receptors were taken from a man aged 45-60 years who had recovered from COVID-19.

V and J are TRBV9 and TRBJ2-1; 8 bases map to TRBD1. The CDR3 is 15 residues long. The germline V gene encodes CDR1 SGDLS and CDR2 YYNGEE. V dropped 6 bases and J dropped 9; count of bases not matched to a gene: 14. The CDR3 coding sequence is TGTGCCAGCACCCGGGGAACAGGGGGGCATGGTGAGCAGTTCTTC. It is translated as CASTRGTGGHGEQFF.

This chain uses TRBV30 with TRBJ1-5; TRBD1 agrees at 9 bases. CDR3 size: 16 residues. Per germline, CDR1 GTSNPN and CDR2 SVGIG (reference sequence). Trimming removed 0 bases from V and 3 bases from J; junction bases left unmatched: 6. The CDR3 DNA sequence: TGTGCCTGGAGTGTACGAGGACAGGGGAACAATCAGCCCCAGCATTTT. Encoded protein: CAWSVRGQGNNQPQHF.

The genes are TRBV12-3 or TRBV12-4 and TRBJ1-5; weak D call: TRBD1 (6 bases). The CDR3 covers 12 residues. Trimming cost V 3 bases and J 10 bases, with 10 bases left between them. The CDR3 DNA is TGTGCCAGCAGTTTGGGGACACATCCCCAGCATTTT. It translates to CASSLGTHPQHF.

This clone has only one observation. The DNA is omitted, as the CDR3 cannot be located on it reliably, and the CDR3 follows TCRdb's listing. This chain joins TRBV12-3 or TRBV12-4 and TRBJ1-2. Termini included, the CDR3 measures 12 amino acids. CDR3 amino acids: CASSTSNYGYTF.

The chain recombines TRBV5-1 with TRBJ2-2, with 9 bases fitting TRBD1. The CDR3 has 14 amino acids. Germline CDR1 SGHRS, CDR2 YFSETQ. Germline trimming cut 2 bases from V and 7 bases from J; bases unmatched to any gene: 3. The CDR3 sequence: CASSLQGADGELFF. DNA for the CDR3: TGCGCCAGCAGCTTACAGGGGGCGGACGGGGAGCTGTTTTTT.

The chain links TRBV11-2 to TRBJ1-3; TRBD1 might be the D (6 bases). CDR1 is SGHAT, CDR2 FQNNGV, per germline. The CDR3 is 18 residues long. V dropped 6 bases and J dropped 0 bases, with 21 bases sitting between them. The CDR3 nucleotides are TGTGCCAGCAGACACTTCGTCGGGGGGGCGTTCTCTGGAAACACCATATATTTT. Translated, it gives CASRHFVGGAFSGNTIYF.

The rearrangement joins TRBV5-4 to TRBJ1-2; TRBD1 matches 7 bases. Germline loops: CDR1 SGHNT, CDR2 YYREEE (reference sequence). CDR3 length equals 14 residues. J was trimmed by 2 bases and V by 4 bases; bases with no gene match: 5. The CDR3 DNA reads as TGTGCCAGCAGCGACAGGGTTGTAAACTATGGCTACACCTTC. It translates to CASSDRVVNYGYTF.

This rearrangement joins TRBV9 to TRBJ1-2; 7 nucleotides match TRBD1. Germline CDR1 SGDLS, CDR2 YYNGEE. The V gene end was trimmed by 1 base and the J gene end by 8 bases; junction bases not matched to a gene: 8. This CDR3 spans 14 amino acids. The DNA of the CDR3 is TGTGCCAGCAGCGTAATGACAGGGACGGAAGGCTACACCTTC. It yields the protein CASSVMTGTEGYTF.

J is TRBJ1-5 and V is TRBV2; D unresolved. CDR1 SNHLY and CDR2 FYNNEI come from the germline V gene. This CDR3 contains 16 residues. Trimming shortened V by 1 base and J by 3 bases, and 13 bases separated the two germline ends. For the CDR3, the DNA is TGTGCCAGCAGTGAAGAGTTATTGAGGCTCAATCAGCCCCAGCATTTT. It is translated as CASSEELLRLNQPQHF.

This chain uses TRBV29-1 with TRBJ1-2, with TRBD1 matching 7 bases. Germline V gene sequence: CDR1 SQVTM, CDR2 ANQGSEA. This CDR3 comprises 15 residues. With V trimmed by 4 bases and J by 2 bases, 10 bases remained unmatched. This CDR3 reads CSVVGLGGTNYGYTF. The CDR3, as DNA: TGCAGCGTTGTGGGTTTAGGGGGCACGAACTATGGCTACACCTTC. The variable domain in full, with the rest retrieved from reference TRBV29-1 and TRBJ1-2, is SAVISQKPSRDICQRGTSLTIQCQVDSQVTMMFWYRQQPGQSLTLIATANQGSEATYESGFVIDKFPISRPNLTFSTLTVSNMSPEDSSIYLCSVVGLGGTNYGYTFGSGTRLTVV.

This rearrangement joins TRBV5-6 to TRBJ1-2; 7 nucleotides match TRBD1. Losses at the gene ends were 2 bases for V and 4 bases for J; bases not matched to a gene: 8. Germline V gene data show CDR1 as SGHDT and CDR2 as YYEEEE. The CDR3 has 15 amino acids. CDR3 DNA sequence: TGTGCCAGCAGCTTAGGGGGCCGCGGGCTCTATGGCTACACCTTC. Translated, it gives CASSLGGRGLYGYTF.

The chain is built from TRBV3-1 (or the pseudogene TRBV3-2) and TRBJ1-2; D remains unclear. The ends were cut back, 4 bases at V and 4 bases at J, with 10 bases in the middle. CDR3 length: 13 amino acids. CDR1 and CDR2 (germline): LGHDT, YNNKEL (reference sequence). The CDR3 nucleotides are TGTGCCAGCAGCCCCCTCAGTGGCTATGGCTACACCTTC. Amino acid sequence: CASSPLSGYGYTF.

The V and J genes are TRBV3-1 (or the pseudogene TRBV3-2) and TRBJ1-2, with a possible D match to TRBD1 (6 bases). The germline V gene encodes CDR1 LGHDT and CDR2 YNNKEL (reference sequence). CDR3 length: 13 residues. Trimming removed 3 bases at V and 2 bases at J, with 7 bases between. Written as DNA, the CDR3 is TGTGCCAGCAGCCACGGGACAAACTATGGCTACACCTTC. Amino acids: CASSHGTNYGYTF.

J is TRBJ2-6 and V is TRBV4-1; 7 bases are shared with TRBD2. Germline V lookup: CDR1 MGHRA, CDR2 YSYEKL. V shed 4 bases, J shed 2 bases, and the junction held 8 bases outside the gene matches. The CDR3 consists of 17 residues. DNA of the CDR3: TGCGCCAGCAGCCGGACCCGGGGGGAAACTGGGGCCAACGTCCTGACTTTC. Encoded protein: CASSRTRGETGANVLTF.

The J gene is TRBJ2-7, the V gene TRBV27; 9 bases align to TRBD1. This CDR3 comprises 17 residues. With V trimmed by 2 bases and J by 0 bases, 8 bases remained unmatched. Germline assignment: CDR1 MNHEY and CDR2 SMNVEV (reference sequence). Written as DNA, the CDR3 is TGTGCCAGCAGTTTAGCCGGGACAGGGTTGAGCTCCTACGAGCAGTACTTC. Its translation is CASSLAGTGLSSYEQYF.

This clone was seen a few times. V gene TRBV27 combines with J gene TRBJ1-2, with no clear D. This CDR3 comprises 16 residues. Between the trimmed V and J ends, which lost 5 bases and 5 bases, there was a span of 21 bases. Germline-derived CDR1 and CDR2 are MNHEY and SMNVEV (reference sequence). As DNA, the CDR3 is TGTGCCAGCAGTCAACTCCTTTCGGGGAATGAGTATGGCTACACCTTC. It encodes CASSQLLSGNEYGYTF.

The chain uses TRBV20-1 and TRBJ1-1; D perhaps matches TRBD1 (5 bases). Germline V gives CDR1 DFQATT, CDR2 SNEGSKA (reference sequence). The CDR3 is 16 amino acids. Trimming cost V 3 bases and J 3 bases, with 20 bases left between them. The CDR3 loop is CSASVWGVVGDTEAFF. The CDR3, as DNA: TGCAGTGCTAGTGTATGGGGGGTAGTGGGAGACACTGAAGCTTTCTTT.

The chain recombines TRBV7-9 with TRBJ1-1, with D unclear. Germline loops: CDR1 SEHNR, CDR2 FQNEAQ (reference sequence). The CDR3 contains 12 residues. The V end lost 3 bases, the J end lost 6 bases, and 8 bases lay between the germline ends. The CDR3 reads CASSFEGPEAFF. In DNA, the CDR3 is TGTGCCAGCAGCTTTGAGGGCCCTGAAGCTTTCTTT.

The chain couples TRBV19 to TRBJ2-7, with D perhaps matching TRBD1 (6 bases). The CDR3 is 13 residues long. Per germline, CDR1 LNHDA and CDR2 SQIVND (reference sequence). Trimming left V 3 bases short and J 5 bases short, with 11 bases between. The CDR3 sequence: CASSIKDRDEQYF. The DNA for the CDR3 is TGTGCCAGTAGTATCAAGGACAGAGACGAGCAGTACTTC.